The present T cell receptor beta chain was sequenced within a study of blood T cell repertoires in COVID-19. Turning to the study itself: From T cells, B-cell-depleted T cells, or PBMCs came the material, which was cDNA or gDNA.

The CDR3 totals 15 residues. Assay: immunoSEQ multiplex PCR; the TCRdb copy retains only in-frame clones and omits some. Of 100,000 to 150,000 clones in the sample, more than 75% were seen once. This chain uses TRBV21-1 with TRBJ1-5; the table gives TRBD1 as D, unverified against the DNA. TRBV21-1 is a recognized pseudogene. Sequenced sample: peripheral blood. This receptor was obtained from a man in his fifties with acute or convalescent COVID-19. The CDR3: CASSHKAGNNQPQHF. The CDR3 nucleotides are TGTGCCAGCAGCCATAAGGCAGGTAACAATCAGCCCCAGCATTTT.